This T cell receptor beta chain is from a study of blood T cell repertoires in COVID-19. In the study overall: COVID-19 samples, acute and convalescent, were from the United States, Italy and Spain.

The V gene's germline CDR1 is LGHDT and CDR2 YNNKEL (reference sequence). The V end was cut by 3 bases, the J end by 0 bases, with 17 bases between. This CDR3 is built from 17 residues. Per the original methods: Amplification of reference gene primers provided the estimated nucleated cell counts. The data were produced by immunoSEQ multiplex PCR, yet TCRdb's version contains in-frame clones alone and is incomplete. The DNA gave D and trimming, while V, J and clone size come from that table. The sample includes thousands of clones, roughly 88% of them seen just once. This receptor was taken from a man in his sixties or seventies with COVID-19, enrolled during active disease. The V call is TRBV3-1 (or the pseudogene TRBV3-2), the J call TRBJ1-2; no firm D call. The source material was peripheral blood. The chain's CDR3 is CASSQRRPGSANYGYTF. The CDR3, as DNA: TGTGCCAGCAGCCAGAGGAGGCCGGGATCCGCTAACTATGGCTACACCTTC.